This T cell receptor beta chain was found in a study of graft-versus-host responses after intestinal transplantation. Study summary: The whole recipient group had anti-thymocyte globulin induction followed by tacrolimus and steroids for two to three years.

The study, taken as a whole, reports: Early declines in HvG clones that occurred post-transplant were associated with peak circulating GvH clone levels. Detected in recipient marrow were GvH clones, some of which were first observed in ileum or blood. Individuals who had graft-donor T cell macrochimerism had allografts that showed high graft-versus-host to host-versus-graft clonal ratios.

CDR1 is LGHNA, CDR2 YNFKEQ, per germline. The CDR3 contains 14 residues. Losses at the gene ends were 1 base for V and 7 bases for J; bases not matched to a gene: 3. Worth noting for this clone: The antigen is not known.

TCRdb keeps only in-frame clones here, not all; method: immunoSEQ multiplex PCR. The repertoire holds tens of thousands of clones, with roughly 90% as singletons. The starting material was PBMCs, obtained 524 days after transplant. The rearrangement uses TRBV4-2 and TRBJ2-1; 8 bases fit TRBD1. This receptor was taken from a human patient who received an intestinal transplant, so some T cells may come from the graft donor. The CDR3 loop is CASSQGGQVNEQFF. CDR3 coding DNA: TGTGCCAGCAGCCAAGGGGGACAGGTAAATGAGCAGTTCTTC.